This TCR beta chain emerged from a study of T-cell memory formation after mild COVID-19. Whole-study context: TCR clusters mostly belonged to single donors.

The V gene end was trimmed by 8 bases and the J gene end by 3 bases; junction bases not matched to a gene: 4. The CDR3 extends over 15 amino acids. The germline V gene encodes CDR1 MNHEY and CDR2 SVGEGT. Sample barcodes and UMIs were carried by the TCR alpha and TCR beta cDNA libraries that 5'RACE generated with constant-segment primers. TCRdb reanalysed the 5' RACE reads using MiXCR and keeps one entry per CDR3 protein. The sample records more than 400,000 distinct CDR3 sequences, approximately 18% being singletons. Sequenced: PBMCs or a T cell subset sorted from them (not recorded which). The source is an adult woman who had mild COVID-19 (a few samples of this study predate the infection). Cell type and time point are not known. The chain recombines TRBV6-2 or TRBV6-3 with TRBJ2-7; 16 bases fit TRBD2. The CDR3 DNA reads TGTGCCAGCGGGACTAGCGGGAGGGCCGACTACGAGCAGTACTTC. This sequence encodes CASGTSGRADYEQYF.